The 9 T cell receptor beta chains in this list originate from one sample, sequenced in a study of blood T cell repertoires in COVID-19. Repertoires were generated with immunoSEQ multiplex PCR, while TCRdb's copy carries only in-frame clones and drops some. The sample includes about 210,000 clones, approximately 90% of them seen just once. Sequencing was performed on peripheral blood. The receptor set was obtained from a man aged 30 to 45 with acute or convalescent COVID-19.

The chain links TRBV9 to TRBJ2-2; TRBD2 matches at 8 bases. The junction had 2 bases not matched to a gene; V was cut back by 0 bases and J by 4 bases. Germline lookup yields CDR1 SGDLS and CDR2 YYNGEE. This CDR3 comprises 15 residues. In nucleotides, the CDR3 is TGTGCCAGCAGCGTAGTTAGCGGGGTCACCGGGGAGCTGTTTTTT. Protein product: CASSVVSGVTGELFF.

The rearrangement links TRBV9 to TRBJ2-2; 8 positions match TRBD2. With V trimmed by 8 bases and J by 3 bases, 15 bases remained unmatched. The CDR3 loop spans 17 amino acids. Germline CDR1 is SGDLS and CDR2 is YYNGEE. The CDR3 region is CASWGDSGKVDTGELFF. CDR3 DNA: TGTGCCAGTTGGGGGGATAGCGGGAAAGTAGACACCGGGGAGCTGTTTTTT.

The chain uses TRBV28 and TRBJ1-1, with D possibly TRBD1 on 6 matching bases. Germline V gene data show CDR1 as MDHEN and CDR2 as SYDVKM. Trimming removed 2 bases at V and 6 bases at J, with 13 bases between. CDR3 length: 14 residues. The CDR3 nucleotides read TGTGCCAGCAGTTTACCTCAGGGGCGGGCTGAAGCTTTCTTT. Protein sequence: CASSLPQGRAEAFF. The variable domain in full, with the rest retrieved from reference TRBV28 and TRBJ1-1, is DVKVTQSSRYLVKRTGEKVFLECVQDMDHENMFWYRQDPGLGLRLIYFSYDVKMKEKGDIPEGYSVSREKKERFSLILESASTNQTSMYLCASSLPQGRAEAFFGQGTRLTVV.

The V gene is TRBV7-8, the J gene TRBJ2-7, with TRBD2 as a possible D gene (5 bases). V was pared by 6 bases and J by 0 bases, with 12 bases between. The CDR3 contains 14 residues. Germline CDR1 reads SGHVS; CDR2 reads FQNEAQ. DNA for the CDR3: TGTGCCAGCAGGCTAGCCGGAACCTCCTACGAGCAGTACTTC. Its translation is CASRLAGTSYEQYF. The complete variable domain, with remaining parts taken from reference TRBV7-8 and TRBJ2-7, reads GAGVSQSPRYKVAKRGQDVALRCDPISGHVSLFWYQQALGQGPEFLTYFQNEAQLDKSGLPSDRFFAERPEGSVSTLKIQRTQQEDSAVYLCASRLAGTSYEQYFGPGTRLTVT.

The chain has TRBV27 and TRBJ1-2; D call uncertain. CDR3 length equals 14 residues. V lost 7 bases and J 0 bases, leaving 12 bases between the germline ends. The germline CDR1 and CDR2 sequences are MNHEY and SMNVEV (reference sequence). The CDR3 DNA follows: TGTGCCAGCACCCCAAGCGGGGCTAACTATGGCTACACCTTC. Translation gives CASTPSGANYGYTF.

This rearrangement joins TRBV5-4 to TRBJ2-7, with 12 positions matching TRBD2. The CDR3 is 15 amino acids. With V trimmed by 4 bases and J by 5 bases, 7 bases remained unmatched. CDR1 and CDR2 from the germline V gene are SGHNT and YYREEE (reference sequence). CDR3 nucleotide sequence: TGTGCCAGCAGCCGAGGAACTAGCGGGAGGAACGAGCAGTACTTC. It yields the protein CASSRGTSGRNEQYF.

This CDR3 is CASSFYFGQGAIISYNSPLHF. The CDR3 nucleotides read TGTGCCAGCAGTTTTTACTTCGGACAGGGGGCAATCATATCCTATAATTCACCCCTCCACTTT. The rearrangement links TRBV28 to TRBJ1-6; 11 bases align to TRBD1. This CDR3 comprises 21 residues. V lost 3 bases to trimming and J lost 1 base; unmatched junction nucleotides: 14. CDR1 is MDHEN, CDR2 SYDVKM, per germline.

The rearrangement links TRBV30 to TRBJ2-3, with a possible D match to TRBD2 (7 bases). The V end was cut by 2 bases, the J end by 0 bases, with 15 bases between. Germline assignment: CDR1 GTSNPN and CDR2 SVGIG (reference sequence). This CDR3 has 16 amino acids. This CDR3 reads CAWSLWGGASTDTQYF. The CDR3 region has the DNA TGTGCCTGGAGTCTTTGGGGGGGGGCTAGCACAGATACGCAGTATTTT. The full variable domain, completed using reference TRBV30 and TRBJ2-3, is SQTIHQWPATLVQPVGSPLSLECTVEGTSNPNLYWYRQAAGRGLQLLFYSVGIGQISSEVPQNLSASRPQDRQFILSSKKLLLSDSGFYLCAWSLWGGASTDTQYFGPGTRLTVL.

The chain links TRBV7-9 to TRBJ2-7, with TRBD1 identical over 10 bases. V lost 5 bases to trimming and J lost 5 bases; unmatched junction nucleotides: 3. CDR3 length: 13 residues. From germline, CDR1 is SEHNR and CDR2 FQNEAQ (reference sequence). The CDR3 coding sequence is TGTGCCAGCAGCCAGACAGGGGGCAACGAGCAGTACTTC. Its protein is CASSQTGGNEQYF.